The rows below give T cell receptor beta chains drawn from one sample of a study of T cell responses to AZD1222 COVID-19 vaccine. The data were produced by immunoSEQ multiplex PCR, yet TCRdb's version contains in-frame clones alone and is incomplete. There are about 140,000 clones in the sample; under 95% occur only once, and 2.8% lies in the top ten. The specimen comprised peripheral blood, sampled on day 0 of AZD1222 vaccination. All receptors come from an adult in good health. CDR3s leave out the opening cysteine and the closing phenylalanine or tryptophan.

J	V	length	CDR3
TRBJ2-3	TRBV20-1	8	SAVLDTQY
TRBJ1-1	TRBV7-9	12	ASSSTGGGTEAF
TRBJ1-5	TRBV18	13	ASSPQTGLNQPQH
TRBJ2-3	TRBV4-2	15	ASSTPAGLVGGDTQY
TRBJ2-7	TRBV7-9	10	ASSYGGYEQY
TRBJ1-1	TRBV7-2	12	ASSVGPRNTEAF
TRBJ1-3	TRBV7-2	12	ASSTGSRGNTIY
TRBJ1-1	TRBV19	12	ASSINGQNTEAF
TRBJ2-1	TRBV5-1	13	ASSPLGTRYNEQF
TRBJ1-1	TRBV29-1	9	SAILQIEAF
TRBJ2-2	TRBV14	15	ASSLLTSGTDTGELF
TRBJ2-1	TRBV5-5	15	ASSSVGGDARYGEQF
TRBJ2-1	TRBV23-1	15	ASSAPSSGPTGDEQF
TRBJ2-3	TRBV4-3	13	ASSQTLSSTDTQY
TRBJ1-1	TRBV7-9	11	ASSQAGSIEAF
TRBJ2-1	TRBV3-1/TRBV3-2	13	ASSQPGVAGYEQF
TRBJ2-3	TRBV4-1	12	ASSRTGVGDTQY
TRBJ1-5	TRBV21-1	17	ASSKEGLLGALSNQPQH
TRBJ1-5	TRBV19	12	ASSISSPNQPQH
TRBJ1-1	TRBV6-2/TRBV6-3	10	ASSGGGPEAF
TRBJ2-6	TRBV28	16	ASSPPLTTGSGANVLT
TRBJ1-2	TRBV7-2	12	ASSPEWAYYGYT
TRBJ1-5	TRBV6-5	13	ASSRTGAGNQPQH
TRBJ1-2	TRBV19	9	AAQGSSGYT
TRBJ1-5	TRBV2	11	ASRDLRYQPQH
TRBJ2-3	TRBV4-2	13	ASSHRLAGGDTQY
TRBJ1-1	TRBV5-1	12	ASRGGVRNTEAF
TRBJ1-5	TRBV25-1	13	ASAPAAYSNQPQH
TRBJ2-7	TRBV4-1	13	ASSSWTGASYEQY
TRBJ2-7	TRBV5-1	11	ASSLGTFYEQY
TRBJ1-2	TRBV4-3	12	ASRPTGGSYGYT
TRBJ2-7	TRBV28	11	ASSFFGTYEQY
TRBJ2-7	TRBV7-9	11	ASSPGKSYEQY
TRBJ2-3	TRBV4-3	15	ASSQPGLAGVADTQY
TRBJ1-3	TRBV7-2	11	ASRADSGNTIY
TRBJ2-7	TRBV6-5	9	AVAEVYEQY
TRBJ2-1	TRBV4-2	11	ASSQDGDLEQF